The TCR beta chain under discussion was sequenced for a study of vaccination effects on CD4 cells after COVID-19. Of note for this clone: Its specificity is not known.

V was cut by 7 bases and J by 7 bases, with 13 bases left in between. This CDR3 spans 12 amino acids. Germline CDR1 SQVTM, CDR2 ANQGSEA. ViraFEST expansion of antigen-specific CD4+ T cells with viral peptide pools preceded sequencing. When around 10 days of culture had elapsed, CD4+ T cells were isolated. Approximately 1.9 million PBMC per well were cultured with approximately 9 IU/ml IL-2 and about 9.8 ug/ml peptides. The method was immunoSEQ multiplex PCR; TCRdb's version includes in-frame clones alone and lacks a portion of them. In the table there are tens of thousands of clones, roughly 79% of which are singletons.

The specimen comprised CD4+ T cells from PBMCs cultured with HCoV-229E spike peptides, sampled before COVID-19 vaccination. V gene TRBV29-1 combines with J gene TRBJ1-4, with D unclear. The clonotype comes from a human donor who received a COVID-19 vaccine. CDR3 sequence (DNA): TGCAGCGCCGGGAGTTTAGGTGAAAAACTGTTTTTT. It encodes CSAGSLGEKLFF.